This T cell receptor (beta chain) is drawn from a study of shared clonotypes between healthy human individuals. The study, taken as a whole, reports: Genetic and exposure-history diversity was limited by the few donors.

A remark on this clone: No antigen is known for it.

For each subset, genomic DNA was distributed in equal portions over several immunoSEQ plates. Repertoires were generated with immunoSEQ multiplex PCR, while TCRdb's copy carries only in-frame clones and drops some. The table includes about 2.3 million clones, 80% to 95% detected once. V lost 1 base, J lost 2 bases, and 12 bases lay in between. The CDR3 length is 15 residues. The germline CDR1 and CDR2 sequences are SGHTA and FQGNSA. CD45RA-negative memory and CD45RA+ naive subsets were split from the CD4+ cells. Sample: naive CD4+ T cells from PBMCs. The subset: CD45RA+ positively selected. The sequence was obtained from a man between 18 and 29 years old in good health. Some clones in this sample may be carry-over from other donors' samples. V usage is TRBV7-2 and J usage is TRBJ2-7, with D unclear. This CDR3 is CASSLEAGRTYEQYF. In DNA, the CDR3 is TGTGCCAGCAGCTTAGAAGCTGGCAGAACCTACGAGCAGTACTTC.